The source of this T cell receptor beta chain is a study of T cell responses to AZD1222 COVID-19 vaccine. In the case of this clone: Its antigen is currently unknown.

Repertoires were generated with immunoSEQ multiplex PCR, while TCRdb's copy carries only in-frame clones and drops some. This table holds more than 85,000 clones, about 86% found once. With 6 bases removed from V and 7 bases from J, the gap between germline ends came to 13 bases. Germline values: CDR1 SQVTM, CDR2 ANQGSEA. This CDR3 has 12 amino acids. Study results and caveats: Donors were mostly white British, more females; clonal diversity possibly underestimated.

The rearrangement links TRBV29-1 to TRBJ2-4; D may match TRBD1 or TRBD2 (5 bases each). The sample was peripheral blood, taken on day 0 of AZD1222 vaccination. The receptor's source is an adult in good health. In nucleotides, the CDR3 is TGCAGCGTGGGGGTGGGCGGGAACATTCAGTACTTC. Residues: CSVGVGGNIQYF.